This entry features one T cell receptor (beta chain) sequence. Antigen specificity is unknown. The data were taken from a study of CD4+ T cells in melanoma. Study results and caveats: Diverse differentiation states were reported for melanoma neoantigen-specific CD4+ T cells.

TCRdb's table, derived via immunoSEQ multiplex PCR, lists solely in-frame clones and lacks some. The table shows about 18,000 clones, with about 84% occurring only once. Germline CDR1 reads SGHNT; CDR2 reads YYREEE (reference sequence). The CDR3 spans 17 residues. Unmatched junction bases numbered 16, after V lost 5 bases and J lost 4 bases. V usage is TRBV5-4 and J usage is TRBJ1-2; the match to TRBD1 covers 8 bases. This clonotype was obtained from a human donor with melanoma. Sequencing was done on a sample of cells from a culture (not recorded whether cultured in vitro). CDR3 region: CASSRPRQGTDGYGYTF. DNA of the CDR3: TGTGCCAGCAGTCGACCGAGACAGGGGACCGACGGCTATGGCTACACCTTC.